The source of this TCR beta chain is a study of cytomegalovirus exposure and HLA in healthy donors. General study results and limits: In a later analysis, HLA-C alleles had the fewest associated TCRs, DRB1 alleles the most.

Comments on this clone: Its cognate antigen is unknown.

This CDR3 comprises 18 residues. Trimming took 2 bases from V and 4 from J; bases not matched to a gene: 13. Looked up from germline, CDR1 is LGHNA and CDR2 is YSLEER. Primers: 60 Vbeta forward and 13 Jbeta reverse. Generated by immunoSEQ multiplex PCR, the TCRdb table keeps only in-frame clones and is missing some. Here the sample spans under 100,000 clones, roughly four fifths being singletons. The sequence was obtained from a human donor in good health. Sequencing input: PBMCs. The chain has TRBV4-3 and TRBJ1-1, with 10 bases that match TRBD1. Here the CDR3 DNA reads TGCGCCAGCAGCCAAAAACTTGGACAGGGGGTTCGGGGCACTGAAGCTTTCTTT. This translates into CASSQKLGQGVRGTEAFF.